Sequencing of this TCR beta chain was carried out in a study of monozygotic twins with cystic fibrosis. Points from the study as a whole: Nucleotide-identical clonotype sharing was significantly higher within monozygotic CF twin pairs than between unrelated CF individuals.

Details on this clone: Its antigen remains unidentified.

This CDR3 region has 13 residues. Germline CDR1 reads SQVTM; CDR2 reads ANQGSEA. Trimming cost V 6 bases and J 12 bases; bases outside gene matches: 14. Only in-frame clones appear in the TCRdb table, and some are missing; sequencing was by immunoSEQ multiplex PCR. The sample shows 30,000 to 45,000 clones, over 75% of them seen only once. The sequenced material came from blood. The rearrangement links TRBV29-1 to TRBJ2-4; 7 bases fit TRBD1. This receptor was identified in a girl aged 2 to 10 with cystic fibrosis. DNA of the CDR3: TGCAGCGTGTGGCGTCAGGGACAGCGGACTCAGTACTTC. It encodes CSVWRQGQRTQYF.